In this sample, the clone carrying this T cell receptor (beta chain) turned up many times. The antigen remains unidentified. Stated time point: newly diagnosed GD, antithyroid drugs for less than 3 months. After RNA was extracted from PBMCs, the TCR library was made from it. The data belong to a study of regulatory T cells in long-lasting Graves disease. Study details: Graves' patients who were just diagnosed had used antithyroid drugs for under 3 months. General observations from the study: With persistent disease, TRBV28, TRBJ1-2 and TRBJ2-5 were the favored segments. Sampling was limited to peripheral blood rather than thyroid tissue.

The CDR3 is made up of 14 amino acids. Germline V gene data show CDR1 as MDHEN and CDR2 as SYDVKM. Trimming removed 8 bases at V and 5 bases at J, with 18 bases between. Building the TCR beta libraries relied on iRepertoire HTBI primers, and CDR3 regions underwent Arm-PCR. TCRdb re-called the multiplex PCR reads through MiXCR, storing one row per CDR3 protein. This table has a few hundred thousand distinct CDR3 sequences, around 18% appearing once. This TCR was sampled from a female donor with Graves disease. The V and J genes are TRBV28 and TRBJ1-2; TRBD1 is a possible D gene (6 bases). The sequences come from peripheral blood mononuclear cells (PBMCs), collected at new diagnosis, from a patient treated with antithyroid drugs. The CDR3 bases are TGTGCCAGCTTCTCCCCCGGGACACAGTATGGCTACACCTTC. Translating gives CASFSPGTQYGYTF.